This TCR beta chain originates from a study of blood T cell repertoires in COVID-19. Measured with immunoSEQ multiplex PCR; TCRdb has only the in-frame clones, and not every one. The data show 150,000 or so clones, about 80% seen once. Germline loops: CDR1 SGHNT, CDR2 YYREEE (reference sequence). Unmatched junction bases numbered 4, after V lost 0 bases and J lost 7 bases. The CDR3 sequence is 16 residues long. The receptor's source is a woman in her sixties or seventies with acute or convalescent COVID-19. The rearrangement uses TRBV5-4 and TRBJ1-6; 10 positions agree with TRBD1. The sequencing input was peripheral blood. CDR3 bases: TGTGCCAGCAGCTTGGATCGGACAGGGGGGAATTCACCCCTCCACTTT. Its translation: CASSLDRTGGNSPLHF.